Reported below is one T cell receptor (beta chain). Its antigen is not known. These data come from a study of cytomegalovirus exposure and HLA in healthy donors. Study-wide context: Inside one of the first data releases sat some 85 million unique TCRs taken from HLA-typed donors.

The primer mix had 60 Vbeta and 13 Jbeta primers. The data were produced by immunoSEQ multiplex PCR, yet TCRdb's version contains in-frame clones alone and is incomplete. The table has 120,000 or so clones, 75% to 85% seen once. Study-wide results and limits: Researchers reported in a later analysis that common viral pathogens appeared linked to several top clusters.

The CDR3 is made up of 15 amino acids. Germline assignment: CDR1 MDHEN and CDR2 SYDVKM. Trimming at V came to 6 bases and at J to 1 base, leaving 8 bases not matched to a gene. Each donor's status was that of a healthy bone marrow donor. Likely unrecorded immune exposures existed in these nominally healthy donors. Sequenced: PBMCs. This clonotype originated in a male donor in good health and CMV-seronegative. The J gene is TRBJ1-1, the V gene TRBV28; 7 nucleotides align to TRBD1. CDR3 sequence (DNA): TGTGCCAGCAGCCCAACAGGGGACTCGAACACTGAAGCTTTCTTT. Residues: CASSPTGDSNTEAFF.